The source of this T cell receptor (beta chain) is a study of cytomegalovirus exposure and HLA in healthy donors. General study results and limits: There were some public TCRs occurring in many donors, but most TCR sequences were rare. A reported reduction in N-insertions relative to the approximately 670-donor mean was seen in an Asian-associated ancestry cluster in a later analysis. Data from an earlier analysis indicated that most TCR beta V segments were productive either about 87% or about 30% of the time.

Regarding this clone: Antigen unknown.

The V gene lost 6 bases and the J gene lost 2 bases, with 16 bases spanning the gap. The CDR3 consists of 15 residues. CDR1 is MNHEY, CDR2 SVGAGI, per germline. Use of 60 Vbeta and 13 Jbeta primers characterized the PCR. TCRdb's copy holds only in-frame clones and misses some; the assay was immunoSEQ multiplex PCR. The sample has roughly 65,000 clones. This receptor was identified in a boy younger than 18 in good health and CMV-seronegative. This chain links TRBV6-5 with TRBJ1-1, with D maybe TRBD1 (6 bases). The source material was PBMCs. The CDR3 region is CASSRIGQTNTEAFF. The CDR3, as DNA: TGTGCCAGCAGCCGCATCGGACAGACTAACACTGAAGCTTTCTTT.